The 24 T cell receptor beta chains below come from one sample, sequenced in a study of cytomegalovirus exposure and HLA in healthy donors. Assay used: immunoSEQ multiplex PCR; TCRdb lists only in-frame clones, some missing. Of some 80,000 clones listed, 90% to 96% were seen once; the top ten hold roughly 1.6%. Input material: PBMCs. These receptors were collected from a man younger than 35 in good health and CMV-seropositive.

This clone has only a few counts. This chain links TRBV10-1 with TRBJ2-3; D ambiguous. This CDR3 spans 13 amino acids. Germline CDR1 reads WNHNN; CDR2 reads SYGVQD (reference sequence). Trimming took 4 bases from V and 9 from J, leaving 14 bases between them. The CDR3 DNA is TGCGCCAGCAGTGCATCCCCGAGGAGCACGCAGTATTTT. Translating gives CASSASPRSTQYF.

This clone appeared a single time. This sequence joins TRBV15 and TRBJ2-5, with D perhaps TRBD2 (5 bases). Trimming took off 8 bases at V and 1 base at J, with 11 bases between the two ends. Germline CDR1 is LNHNV and CDR2 is YYDKDF (reference sequence). The CDR3 extends over 13 amino acids. The CDR3 DNA follows: TGTGCCACCGTAAGCGGACTCCAAGAGACCCAGTACTTC. It codes for CATVSGLQETQYF.

This clone was recorded only once. The CDR3, as DNA: TGTGCCAGCAGTCTGGGGAGCGCCTTAAATCAGCCCCAGCATTTT. Protein sequence: CASSLGSALNQPQHF. This chain uses TRBV27 with TRBJ1-5; D not resolved. This CDR3 spans 15 amino acids. V was pared by 5 bases and J by 4 bases, with 15 bases between. Germline loops: CDR1 MNHEY, CDR2 SMNVEV (reference sequence).

The rearrangement links TRBV4-1 to TRBJ1-5, with TRBD1 matching 8 bases. Germline V CDR1 and CDR2: MGHRA, YSYEKL. V was pared by 2 bases and J by 1 base, with 4 bases of the junction left unmatched. This CDR3 has 16 residues. CDR3 in amino acids: CASSQRTGSSNQPQHF. The CDR3 region has the DNA TGCGCCAGCAGCCAACGGACAGGGAGCAGCAATCAGCCCCAGCATTTT.

This clone was observed once. CDR3 residues: CASSPPSGSSDTQYF. Here the CDR3 DNA reads TGTGCCAGCAGTCCTCCTAGCGGGAGCTCAGATACGCAGTATTTT. The rearrangement joins TRBV27 to TRBJ2-3; 10 bases match TRBD2. The trim removed 5 bases at V and 4 bases at J, leaving 6 bases unmatched. This CDR3 comprises 15 residues. Germline CDR1 MNHEY, CDR2 SMNVEV (reference sequence).

The chain is built from TRBV19 and TRBJ2-1; 7 bases align to TRBD1. V shed 5 bases and J 4 bases; nucleotides not matched to a gene: 8. From germline, CDR1 is LNHDA and CDR2 SQIVND (reference sequence). The CDR3 sequence is 15 residues long. The CDR3 sequence: CASSVPPGQYNEQFF. CDR3 DNA: TGTGCCAGTAGTGTACCCCCGGGACAGTACAATGAGCAGTTCTTC.

V gene TRBV25-1 combines with J gene TRBJ2-1, with 7 nucleotides matching TRBD2. The CDR3 contains 15 residues. Germline V gene sequence: CDR1 MGHDK, CDR2 SYGVNS. V lost 6 bases, J lost 0 bases, and 5 bases stayed unmatched. The CDR3 sequence is CASSDSGFSYNEQFF. The CDR3 bases are TGTGCCAGCAGCGATAGCGGGTTCTCCTACAATGAGCAGTTCTTC.

The rearrangement links TRBV4-2 to TRBJ2-1, with 10 bases aligning to TRBD1. Unmatched junction bases numbered 10, after V lost 0 bases and J lost 5 bases. CDR1 is LGHNA, CDR2 YNFKEQ, per germline. CDR3 length: 18 amino acids. This chain's CDR3 is CASSQDSRPDRGDNEQFF. DNA of the CDR3: TGTGCCAGCAGCCAAGATTCCCGACCGGACAGGGGGGACAATGAGCAGTTCTTC.

This chain connects TRBV10-3 to TRBJ1-2, with TRBD1 matching 9 bases. The CDR3 totals 14 residues. Germline values: CDR1 ENHRY, CDR2 SYGVKD. V lost 0 bases to trimming and J lost 6 bases; unmatched junction nucleotides: 2. CDR3 residues: CAISESGTGNGYTF. DNA for the CDR3: TGTGCCATCAGTGAGTCGGGGACAGGGAATGGCTACACCTTC.

The gene calls are TRBV19 and TRBJ1-1; D ambiguous. The CDR3 runs 12 residues. The V and J ends lost 9 bases and 5 bases respectively, with 13 bases between them. Germline CDR1 and CDR2: LNHDA and SQIVND (reference sequence). DNA of the CDR3: TGTGCCAGCACGAGACCGGGGACTGAAGCTTTCTTT. This codes for CASTRPGTEAFF.

This clone showed up just once. Written as DNA, the CDR3 is TGTGCCAGTAGTAACCAACTCTTGGCGGGGGTGAACACTGAAGCTTTCTTT. Its protein is CASSNQLLAGVNTEAFF. The V gene is TRBV19, the J gene TRBJ1-1; D might be TRBD1 (5 bases). This CDR3 has 17 amino acids. V shed 4 bases and J shed 0 bases, with 18 bases lying between them. Germline lookup yields CDR1 LNHDA and CDR2 SQIVND (reference sequence).

This chain connects TRBV25-1 to TRBJ2-1; 12 bases fit TRBD2. CDR3 size: 15 residues. Germline lookup yields CDR1 MGHDK and CDR2 SYGVNS. Trimming at V came to 7 bases and at J to 8 bases, leaving 9 bases not matched to a gene. The CDR3 bases are TGTGCCAGCACCTCACTAGCGGGAGGTGGCGATGAGCAGTTCTTC. It codes for CASTSLAGGGDEQFF.

Written as DNA, the CDR3 is TGTGCCTGGACCCTGGGACAGGGAGGGAATGAGCAGTTCTTC. It encodes CAWTLGQGGNEQFF. This chain links TRBV30 with TRBJ2-1; the match to TRBD1 covers 9 bases. The CDR3 covers 14 residues. The V segment lost 4 bases and the J segment 7 bases; nucleotides outside the gene matches: 8. Per the germline V gene, CDR1 is GTSNPN and CDR2 is SVGIG (reference sequence).

The chain joins TRBV7-9 to TRBJ2-7, with 14 positions matching TRBD2. CDR3 length equals 16 residues. Trimming took 3 bases from V and 5 from J; bases not matched to a gene: 6. Per germline, CDR1 SEHNR and CDR2 FQNEAQ (reference sequence). CDR3 sequence reads: CASSFLGLAGAHEQYF. In DNA, the CDR3 is TGTGCCAGCAGCTTCCTGGGACTAGCGGGAGCCCACGAGCAGTACTTC.

The chain is built from TRBV5-1 and TRBJ1-1; D remains unclear. V was trimmed by 4 bases and J by 1 base, leaving 17 bases between them. CDR3 size: 16 residues. The germline gives CDR1 SGHRS, CDR2 YFSETQ. CDR3 in amino acids: CASSPTMGGANTEAFF. For the CDR3, the DNA is TGCGCCAGCAGCCCAACGATGGGAGGCGCGAACACTGAAGCTTTCTTT.

The chain is built from TRBV6-5 and TRBJ1-2, with 7 bases matching TRBD1. Germline-derived CDR1 and CDR2 are MNHEY and SVGAGI. This CDR3 comprises 14 residues. Trimming took 6 bases from V and 0 from J; bases not matched to a gene: 4. CDR3 coding DNA: TGTGCCAGCAGGCGACAGGGAACTAACTATGGCTACACCTTC. It codes for CASRRQGTNYGYTF.

This chain links TRBV27 with TRBJ2-1; TRBD1 is a possible D gene (5 bases). V was trimmed by 7 bases and J by 0 bases, leaving 16 bases between them. Germline lookup yields CDR1 MNHEY and CDR2 SMNVEV (reference sequence). The CDR3 is 16 amino acids. The CDR3 coding sequence is TGTGCCAGCACTCACGCCAGCGACAGCTCCTACAATGAGCAGTTCTTC. Translated: CASTHASDSSYNEQFF.

The rearrangement joins TRBV4-1 to TRBJ2-1, with 9 bases identical to TRBD1. The CDR3 is 14 amino acids. J was trimmed by 7 bases and V by 4 bases; bases with no gene match: 5. Germline CDR1 and CDR2: MGHRA and YSYEKL. CDR3 sequence: CASSRGTGKNEQFF. The CDR3 DNA sequence: TGCGCCAGCAGCCGCGGGACAGGGAAAAATGAGCAGTTCTTC.

This chain joins TRBV7-9 and TRBJ2-7, with 7 positions matching TRBD2. This CDR3 spans 14 amino acids. With 5 bases clipped from V and 2 bases from J, the junction kept 6 bases outside the gene matches. Germline V gene lookup returns CDR1 SEHNR and CDR2 FQNEAQ (reference sequence). Here the CDR3 DNA reads TGTGCCAGCAGCCATAGCGGGCGAGCCTACGAGCAGTACTTC. Its translation: CASSHSGRAYEQYF.

The chain joins TRBV30 to TRBJ2-4; weak D call: TRBD2 (5 bases). The CDR3 length is 12 residues. Trimming took off 0 bases at V and 16 bases at J, with 16 bases between the two ends. The germline CDR1 and CDR2 sequences are GTSNPN and SVGIG (reference sequence). The CDR3 reads CAWSVDWIKFYF. CDR3 bases: TGTGCCTGGAGTGTGGACTGGATTAAATTTTACTTC.

The chain couples TRBV4-1 to TRBJ2-7, with 10 bases matching TRBD2. The germline V gene encodes CDR1 MGHRA and CDR2 YSYEKL. The CDR3 loop spans 14 amino acids. The V segment lost 5 bases and the J segment 7 bases; nucleotides outside the gene matches: 8. The CDR3 bases are TGCGCCAGCAGCGCACGGACTAGCGGCGGAGAGCAGTACTTC. Its protein product is CASSARTSGGEQYF.

The V gene is TRBV6-5, the J gene TRBJ1-2; D might be TRBD1 (5 bases). Trimming shortened V by 0 bases and J by 4 bases, and 9 bases separated the two germline ends. Germline V gene sequence: CDR1 MNHEY, CDR2 SVGAGI. CDR3 length equals 14 residues. The CDR3 DNA is TGTGCCAGCAGTTACTCAGGCCAGGGCTATGGCTACACCTTC. Amino acids: CASSYSGQGYGYTF.

The rearrangement joins TRBV5-1 to TRBJ1-1; no firm D call. The CDR3 is made up of 16 amino acids. Trimming removed 1 base at V and 1 base at J, with 14 bases between. Germline-derived CDR1 and CDR2 are SGHRS and YFSETQ. The CDR3 reads CASSLFSSHGNTEAFF. CDR3 in DNA: TGCGCCAGCAGCTTGTTCTCAAGCCATGGGAACACTGAAGCTTTCTTT.

In this sample, this clone turned up once. The CDR3 is CASSIQRAVYNEQFF. In nucleotides, the CDR3 is TGTGCCAGTAGTATTCAGCGGGCGGTATACAATGAGCAGTTCTTC. This chain links TRBV19 with TRBJ2-1; a weak D match, TRBD2 (6 bases). With 3 bases removed from V and 4 bases from J, the gap between germline ends came to 13 bases. Per germline, CDR1 LNHDA and CDR2 SQIVND (reference sequence). This CDR3 region has 15 residues.